This T cell receptor (beta chain) was sequenced during a study of technical replicates of blood from a handful of donors. Method: immunoSEQ multiplex PCR; TCRdb's copy keeps in-frame clones and lacks some. The sample shows fewer than 70,000 clones, around nine tenths of them seen only once. This CDR3 has 12 amino acids. From germline, CDR1 is SQVTM and CDR2 ANQGSEA. After removal of 7 bases from V and 6 bases from J, the junction contained 4 bases not matched to a gene. The rearrangement links TRBV29-1 to TRBJ1-2; 11 nucleotides match TRBD1. This receptor was taken from a human donor in good health. Some clones in this sample may be carry-over from other donors' samples. Sequencing was carried out using PBMCs. CDR3 loop: CSAGQGGDGYTF. The CDR3 DNA is TGCAGCGCGGGACAGGGGGGGGATGGCTACACCTTC.